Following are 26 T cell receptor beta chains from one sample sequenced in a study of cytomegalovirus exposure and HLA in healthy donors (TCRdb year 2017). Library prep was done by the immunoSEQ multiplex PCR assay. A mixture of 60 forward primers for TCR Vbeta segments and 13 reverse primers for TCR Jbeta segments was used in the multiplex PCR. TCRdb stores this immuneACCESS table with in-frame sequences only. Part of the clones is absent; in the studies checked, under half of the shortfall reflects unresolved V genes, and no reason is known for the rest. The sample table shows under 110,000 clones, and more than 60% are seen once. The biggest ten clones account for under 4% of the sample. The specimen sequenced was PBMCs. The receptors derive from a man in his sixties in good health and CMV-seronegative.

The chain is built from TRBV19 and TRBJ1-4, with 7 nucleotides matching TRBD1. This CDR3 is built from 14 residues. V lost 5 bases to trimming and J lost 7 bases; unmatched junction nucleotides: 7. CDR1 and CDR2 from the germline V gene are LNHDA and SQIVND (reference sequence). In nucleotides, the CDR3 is TGTGCCAGTAGTTCGCGACAGGGTAGTGAAAAACTGTTTTTT. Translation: CASSSRQGSEKLFF.

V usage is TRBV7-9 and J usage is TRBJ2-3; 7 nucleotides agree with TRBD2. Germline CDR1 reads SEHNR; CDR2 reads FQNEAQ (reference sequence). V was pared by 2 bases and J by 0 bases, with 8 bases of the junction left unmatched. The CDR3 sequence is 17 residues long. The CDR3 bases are TGTGCCAGCAGCTTAACCTTGGGGGGGGTAAGCACAGATACGCAGTATTTT. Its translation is CASSLTLGGVSTDTQYF.

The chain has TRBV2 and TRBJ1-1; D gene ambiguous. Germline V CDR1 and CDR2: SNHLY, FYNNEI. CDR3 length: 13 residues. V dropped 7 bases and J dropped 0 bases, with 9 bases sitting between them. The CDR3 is CASKEILNTEAFF. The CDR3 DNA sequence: TGTGCCAGCAAAGAGATACTGAACACTGAAGCTTTCTTT.

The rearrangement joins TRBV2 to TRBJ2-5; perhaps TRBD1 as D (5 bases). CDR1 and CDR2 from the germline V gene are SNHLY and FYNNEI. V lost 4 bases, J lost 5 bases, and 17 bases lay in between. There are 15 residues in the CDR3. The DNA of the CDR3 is TGTGCCAGCAGTGCCTTAGGTGGGGCAGGCGAGACCCAGTACTTC. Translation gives CASSALGGAGETQYF.

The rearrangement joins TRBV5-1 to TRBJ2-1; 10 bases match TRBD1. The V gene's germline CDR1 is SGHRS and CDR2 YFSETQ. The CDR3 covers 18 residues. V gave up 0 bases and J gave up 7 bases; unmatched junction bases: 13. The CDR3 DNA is TGCGCCAGCAGCTTGGGACGGTCGACAGGGGGCGAATGGAATGAGCAGTTCTTC. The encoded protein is CASSLGRSTGGEWNEQFF.

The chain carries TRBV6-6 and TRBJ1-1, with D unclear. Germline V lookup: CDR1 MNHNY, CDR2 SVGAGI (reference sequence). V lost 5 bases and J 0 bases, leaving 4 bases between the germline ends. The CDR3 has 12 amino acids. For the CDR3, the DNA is TGTGCCAGCAGTACAGTGAACACTGAAGCTTTCTTT. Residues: CASSTVNTEAFF.

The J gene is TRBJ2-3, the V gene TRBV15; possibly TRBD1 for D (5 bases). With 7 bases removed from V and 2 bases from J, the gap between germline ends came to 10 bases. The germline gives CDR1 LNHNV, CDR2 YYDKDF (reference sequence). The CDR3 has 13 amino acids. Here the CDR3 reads CATKGRITDTQYF. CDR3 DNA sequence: TGTGCCACCAAGGGGCGTATCACAGATACGCAGTATTTT.

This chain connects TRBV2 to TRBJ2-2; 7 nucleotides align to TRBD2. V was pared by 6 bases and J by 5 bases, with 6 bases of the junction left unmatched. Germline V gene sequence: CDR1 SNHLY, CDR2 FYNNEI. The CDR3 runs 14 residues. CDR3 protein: CASRPRLATGELFF. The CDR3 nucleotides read TGTGCCAGCAGACCTAGACTAGCAACCGGGGAGCTGTTTTTT.

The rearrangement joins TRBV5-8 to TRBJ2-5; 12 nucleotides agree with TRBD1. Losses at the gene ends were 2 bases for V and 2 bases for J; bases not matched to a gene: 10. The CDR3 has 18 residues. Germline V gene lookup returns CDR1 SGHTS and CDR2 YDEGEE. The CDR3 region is CASSFPGQGAGFQETQYF. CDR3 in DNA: TGTGCCAGCAGCTTCCCGGGACAGGGGGCAGGTTTTCAAGAGACCCAGTACTTC.

The CDR3 DNA reads TGTGCCAGCATTTCAAGGCGGCCCTACGAGCAGTACTTC. Translated, it gives CASISRRPYEQYF. The chain combines TRBV2 with TRBJ2-7, with D unclear. Germline-derived CDR1 and CDR2 are SNHLY and FYNNEI. V shed 7 bases and J shed 2 bases, with 12 bases lying between them. The CDR3 is 13 amino acids.

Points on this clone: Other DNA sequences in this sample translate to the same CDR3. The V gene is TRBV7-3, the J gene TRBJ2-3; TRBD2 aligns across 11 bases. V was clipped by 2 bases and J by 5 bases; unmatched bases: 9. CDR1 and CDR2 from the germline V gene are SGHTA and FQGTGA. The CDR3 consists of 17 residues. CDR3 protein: CASSLAGSGGAVDTQYF. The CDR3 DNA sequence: TGTGCCAGCAGCTTAGCGGGTAGCGGGGGGGCAGTAGATACGCAGTATTTT.

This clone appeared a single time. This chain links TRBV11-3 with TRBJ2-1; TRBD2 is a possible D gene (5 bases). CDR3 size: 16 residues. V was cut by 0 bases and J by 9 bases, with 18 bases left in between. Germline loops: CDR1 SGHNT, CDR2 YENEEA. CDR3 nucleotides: TGTGCCAGCAGCTTAGATATGGGGTCTAGCAAGGCTGAGCAGTTCTTC. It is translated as CASSLDMGSSKAEQFF. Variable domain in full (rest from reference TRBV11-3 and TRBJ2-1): EAGVVQSPRYKIIEKKQPVAFWCNPISGHNTLYWYLQNLGQGPELLIRYENEEAVDDSQLPKDRFSAERLKGVDSTLKIQPAELGDSAVYLCASSLDMGSSKAEQFFGPGTRLTVL.

CDR3 amino acids: CASSPRTGGDQPQHF. The CDR3 nucleotides are TGTGCCAGCAGTCCACGGACAGGGGGCGATCAGCCCCAGCATTTT. V gene TRBV6-6 combines with J gene TRBJ1-5, with 11 nucleotides matching TRBD1. The CDR3 spans 15 residues. The ends lost 5 bases at V and 5 bases at J; junction bases unmatched: 5. The germline V gene has CDR1 MNHNY and CDR2 SVGAGI (reference sequence).

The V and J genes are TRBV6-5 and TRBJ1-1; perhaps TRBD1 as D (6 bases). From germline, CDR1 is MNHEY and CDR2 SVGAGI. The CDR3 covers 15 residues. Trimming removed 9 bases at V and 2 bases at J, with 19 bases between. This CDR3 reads CASKRPGGANTEAFF. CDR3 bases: TGTGCCAGTAAACGGCCGGGGGGGGCAAACACTGAAGCTTTCTTT.

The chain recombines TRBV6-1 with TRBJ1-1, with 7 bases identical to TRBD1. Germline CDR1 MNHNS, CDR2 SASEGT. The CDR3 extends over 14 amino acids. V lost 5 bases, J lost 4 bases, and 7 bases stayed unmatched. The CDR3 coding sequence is TGTGCCAGCAGTCCCATGACAGGGTCCACTGAAGCTTTCTTT. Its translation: CASSPMTGSTEAFF.

This CDR3 is CASTGEGGETQYF. CDR3 nucleotide sequence: TGTGCCAGTACCGGGGAGGGCGGAGAGACCCAGTACTTC. The chain has TRBV19 and TRBJ2-5, with 7 nucleotides matching TRBD2. The CDR3 has 13 residues. The germline V gene has CDR1 LNHDA and CDR2 SQIVND (reference sequence). V lost 7 bases and J lost 4; bases outside the gene matches: 6.

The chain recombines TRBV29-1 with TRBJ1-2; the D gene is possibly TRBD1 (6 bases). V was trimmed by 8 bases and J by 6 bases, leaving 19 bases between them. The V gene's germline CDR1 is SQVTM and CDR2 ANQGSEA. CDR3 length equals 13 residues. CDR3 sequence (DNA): TGCAGCACCACATACAGGGTAATCGATGGCTACACCTTC. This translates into CSTTYRVIDGYTF. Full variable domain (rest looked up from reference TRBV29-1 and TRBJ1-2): SAVISQKPSRDICQRGTSLTIQCQVDSQVTMMFWYRQQPGQSLTLIATANQGSEATYESGFVIDKFPISRPNLTFSTLTVSNMSPEDSSIYLCSTTYRVIDGYTFGSGTRLTVV.

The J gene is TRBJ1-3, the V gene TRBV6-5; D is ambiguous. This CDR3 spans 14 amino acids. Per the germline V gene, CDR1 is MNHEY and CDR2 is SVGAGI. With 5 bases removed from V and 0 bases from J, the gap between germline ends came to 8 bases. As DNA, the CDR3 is TGTGCCAGCAGTCGGACTCTCTCTGGAAACACCATATATTTT. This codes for CASSRTLSGNTIYF.

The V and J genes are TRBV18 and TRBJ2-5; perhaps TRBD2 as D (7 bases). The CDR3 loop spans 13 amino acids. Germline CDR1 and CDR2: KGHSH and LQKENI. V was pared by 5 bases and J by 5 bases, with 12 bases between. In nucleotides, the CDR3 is TGTGCCAGCTCAGCGGGGGCCGGGGAGACCCAGTACTTC. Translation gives CASSAGAGETQYF.

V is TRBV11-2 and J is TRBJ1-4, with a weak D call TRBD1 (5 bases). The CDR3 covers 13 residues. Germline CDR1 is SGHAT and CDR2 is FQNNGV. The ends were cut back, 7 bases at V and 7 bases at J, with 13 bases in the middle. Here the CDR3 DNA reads TGTGCCAGCACCGCCGGGACTGCTGAAAAACTGTTTTTT. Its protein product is CASTAGTAEKLFF.

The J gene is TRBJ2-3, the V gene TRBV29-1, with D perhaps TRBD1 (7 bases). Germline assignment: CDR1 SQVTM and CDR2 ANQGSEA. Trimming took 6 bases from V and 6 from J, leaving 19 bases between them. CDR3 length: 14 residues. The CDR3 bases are TGCAGCGTGGAGGGTCCGGGACAGACGGATACGCAGTATTTT. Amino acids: CSVEGPGQTDTQYF.

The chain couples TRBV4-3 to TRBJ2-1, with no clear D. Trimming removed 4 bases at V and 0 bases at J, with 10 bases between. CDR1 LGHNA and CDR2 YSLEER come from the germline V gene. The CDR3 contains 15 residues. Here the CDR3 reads CASSPQATSYNEQFF. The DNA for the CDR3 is TGCGCCAGCAGCCCGCAGGCCACCTCCTACAATGAGCAGTTCTTC.

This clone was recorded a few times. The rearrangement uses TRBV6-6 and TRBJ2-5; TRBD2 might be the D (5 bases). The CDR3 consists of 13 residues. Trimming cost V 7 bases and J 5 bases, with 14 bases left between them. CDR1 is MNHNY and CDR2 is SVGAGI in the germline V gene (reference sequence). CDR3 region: CASTINPGETQYF. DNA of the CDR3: TGTGCCAGCACCATTAATCCGGGGGAGACCCAGTACTTC.

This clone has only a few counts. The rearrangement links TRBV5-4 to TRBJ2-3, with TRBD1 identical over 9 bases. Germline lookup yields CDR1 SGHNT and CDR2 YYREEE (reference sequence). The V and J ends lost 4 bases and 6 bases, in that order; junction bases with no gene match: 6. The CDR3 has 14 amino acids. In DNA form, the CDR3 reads TGTGCCAGCAGCCCGGGACAGGGTGGCGATACGCAGTATTTT. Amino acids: CASSPGQGGDTQYF.

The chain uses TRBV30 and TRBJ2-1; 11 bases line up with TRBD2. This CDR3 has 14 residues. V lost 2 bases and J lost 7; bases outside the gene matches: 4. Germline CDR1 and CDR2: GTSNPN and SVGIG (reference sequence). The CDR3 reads CAWSHLAGGNEQFF. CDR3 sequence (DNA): TGTGCCTGGAGTCATCTAGCGGGGGGTAATGAGCAGTTCTTC.

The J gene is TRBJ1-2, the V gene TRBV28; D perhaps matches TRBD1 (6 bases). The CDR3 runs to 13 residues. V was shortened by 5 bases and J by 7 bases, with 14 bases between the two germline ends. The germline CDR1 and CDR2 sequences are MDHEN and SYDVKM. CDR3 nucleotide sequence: TGTGCCAGCAGTAGAAACAGGGTAGTTGGCTACACCTTC. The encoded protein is CASSRNRVVGYTF.